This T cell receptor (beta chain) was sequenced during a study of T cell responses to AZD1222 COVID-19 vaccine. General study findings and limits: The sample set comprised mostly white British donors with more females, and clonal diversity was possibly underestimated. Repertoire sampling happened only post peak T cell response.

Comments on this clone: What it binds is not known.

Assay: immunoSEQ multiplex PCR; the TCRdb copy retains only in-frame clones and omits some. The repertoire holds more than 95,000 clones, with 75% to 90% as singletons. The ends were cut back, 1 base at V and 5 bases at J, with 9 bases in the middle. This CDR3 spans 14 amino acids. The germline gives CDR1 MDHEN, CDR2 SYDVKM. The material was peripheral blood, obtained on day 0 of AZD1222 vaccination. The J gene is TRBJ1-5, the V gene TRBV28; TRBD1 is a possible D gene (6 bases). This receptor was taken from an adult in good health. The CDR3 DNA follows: TGTGCCAGCAGTTTATTATCAGGGGATCAGCCCCAGCATTTT. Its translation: CASSLLSGDQPQHF.